This paragraph reports one T cell receptor beta chain. The V and J ends lost 0 bases and 4 bases, in that order; junction bases with no gene match: 6. The germline V gene encodes CDR1 SGHNT and CDR2 YYREEE (reference sequence). The CDR3 covers 15 residues. The protocol was immunoSEQ multiplex PCR, while the TCRdb copy is restricted to in-frame clones and leaves out a portion. The sample includes 600,000 to 900,000 clones, approximately 85% of them seen just once. This sample was taken from a study of shared T cell receptors in the human thymus. These sequences were also reported in another study, on human thymus T cells. As that report states: Donation came from healthy Finnish infants having corrective surgery for congenital heart defects. Obtained as resections during corrective heart surgery, the thymus tissue was then studied. Within thymic and blood repertoires, V and J gene usage appeared to be biased. As related research reported, thymic repertoires overlapped highly among unrelated individuals.

The chain couples TRBV5-4 to TRBJ1-1, with 7 bases that match TRBD1. The sequence derives from a girl less than two years old with a congenital heart defect. Material: thymocytes. The CDR3 spells CASSLGGAGGTEAFF. CDR3 DNA: TGTGCCAGCAGCTTGGGTGGGGCAGGGGGCACTGAAGCTTTCTTT.